These 7 T cell receptor beta chains came from one sample sequenced in a study of T cell clonality in common variable immunodeficiency. The table came from immunoSEQ multiplex PCR; TCRdb's copy has only in-frame clones and leaves some out. Captured here are tens of thousands of clones, none seen once; the top ten comprise about 1.7%. Source material: peripheral blood mononuclear cells. The receptors derive from a person aged 18-70 years in good health.

Many counts were recorded for this clone. The read comes to an end 3 residues before the CDR3 does, leaving the germline J gene to fill in the end. The chain recombines TRBV3-1 (or the pseudogene TRBV3-2) with TRBJ2-3; TRBD2 matches 13 bases. The V gene end was trimmed by 3 bases and the J gene end by 6 bases; junction bases not matched to a gene: 6. In germline, CDR1 is LGHDT, CDR2 YNNKEL (reference sequence). This CDR3 is 16 amino acids long. CDR3 bases read: TGTGCCAGCAGCCACGAAGGACTAGCGGGAGCTGATACG. Amino acids: CASSHEGLAGADT. The CDR3 reads in full as CASSHEGLAGADTQYF.

This clone was detected ten times or more. The missing CDR3 end, 3 residues past where the read stops, is filled in from the germline J gene. The chain carries TRBV28 and TRBJ1-4, with D possibly being TRBD1 (5 bases). Trimming removed 4 bases at V and 7 bases at J, with 16 bases between. Germline V lookup: CDR1 MDHEN, CDR2 SYDVKM. The CDR3 length is 15 residues. The CDR3 is CASSSQGPLGEKLFF. The covered CDR3 bases are TGTGCCAGCAGTTCCCAGGGCCCTCTGGGTGAAAAA.

The sample holds many counts of this clone. The sequence runs out 3 residues before the end of the CDR3; the remainder is reconstructed from the germline J gene. The J gene is TRBJ2-7, the V gene TRBV9; 9 nucleotides agree with TRBD2. The V gene's germline CDR1 is SGDLS and CDR2 YYNGEE. The CDR3 has 15 amino acids. V dropped 0 bases and J dropped 3; count of bases not matched to a gene: 4. The DNA read from the CDR3 is TGTGCCAGCAGCGTAGCAGTTAGCGGGAGCTACGAG. Protein sequence: CASSVAVSGSYE. The whole CDR3 reads CASSVAVSGSYEQYF.

This clone showed up many times. The CDR3: CASSLESRRGPNTGELFF. Partial CDR3 DNA: TGTGCCAGCAGCTTAGAGAGTCGCAGGGGGCCGAACACCGGGGAG. The chain couples TRBV7-6 to TRBJ2-2, with 8 bases lining up with TRBD1. The CDR3 end is not reached by the read, which stops 3 residues before it; the germline J gene fills it in. This CDR3 spans 18 amino acids. The V gene's germline CDR1 is SGHVS and CDR2 FNYEAQ. V was clipped by 1 base and J by 0 bases; unmatched bases: 7.

This clone came up a few times. The CDR3 protein is CASSLNYGQYF. CDR3 DNA, as far as it was read: TGTGCCAGCAGCTTAAACTATGGT. The gene calls are TRBV7-9 and TRBJ2-4, with D uncertain. The CDR3 is cut off 3 residues early in the read; its end comes from the germline J gene. Germline V gives CDR1 SEHNR, CDR2 FQNEAQ (reference sequence). The CDR3 consists of 11 residues.

By share, this clone ranks as medium-sized. The CDR3 end falls 3 residues outside the read, so it is completed with the germline J gene. The rearrangement joins TRBV7-3 to TRBJ2-1, with 11 bases aligning to TRBD2. With V trimmed by 3 bases and J by 6 bases, 7 bases remained unmatched. This CDR3 has 16 residues. Per the germline V gene, CDR1 is SGHTA and CDR2 is FQGTGA. CDR3 loop: CASSLTSGTVGNEQFF. The DNA read from the CDR3 is TGTGCCAGCAGCTTGACTAGCGGGACCGTAGGCAATGAG.

This clone was seen repeatedly, ten times or more. The chain's CDR3 is CASRRGGAQTNYGYTF. CDR3 DNA, as far as it was read: TGTGCCAGCAGGCGTGGCGGGGCCCAGACTAACTATGGC. The chain recombines TRBV2 with TRBJ1-2; maybe TRBD1 (5 bases). The observed sequence ends 3 residues before the CDR3 terminus, with the missing tail filled in from the germline J gene. V was pared by 6 bases and J by 0 bases, with 17 bases between. The CDR3 covers 16 residues. CDR1 is SNHLY and CDR2 is FYNNEI in the germline V gene.